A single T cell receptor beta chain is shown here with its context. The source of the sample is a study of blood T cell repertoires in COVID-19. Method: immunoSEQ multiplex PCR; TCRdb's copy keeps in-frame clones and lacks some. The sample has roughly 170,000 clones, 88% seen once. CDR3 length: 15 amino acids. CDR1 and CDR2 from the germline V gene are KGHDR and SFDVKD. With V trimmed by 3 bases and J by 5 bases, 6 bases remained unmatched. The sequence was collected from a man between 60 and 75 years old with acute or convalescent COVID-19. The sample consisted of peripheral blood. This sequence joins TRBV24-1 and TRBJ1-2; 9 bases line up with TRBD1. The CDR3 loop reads CATSDQQTGGYGYTF. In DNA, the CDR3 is TGTGCCACCAGTGATCAACAGACAGGGGGTTATGGCTACACCTTC.